The 30 T cell receptor beta chains given below trace back to one sample, sequenced in a study of tumor-infiltrating lymphocytes in primary liver carcinoma. A constant-region primer primed TCR beta cDNA synthesis from about 0.55 ug of total RNA. Library construction for TCR beta comprised three nested multiplex PCR rounds performed with slightly modified ARM-PCR. The first two PCR rounds used TRBV1-TRBV30 primers with a Cbeta primer, approximately 9 cycles each. TCRdb redid the calling of the multiplex PCR reads with MiXCR, one entry per CDR3 protein. The sample consists of 310,000 or so distinct CDR3 sequences, around three fifths of them appearing once. Both blood RNA, taken from unsorted whole blood, and germline DNA were extracted. The sample comprised peripheral blood. These receptors all come from a woman aged 30 to 39 with primary liver carcinoma and hepatitis B virus infection.

This clonotype was detected only a few times. V is TRBV13 and J is TRBJ2-7; the D call may be TRBD1 or TRBD2 (5 bases each). Per germline, CDR1 PRHDT and CDR2 FYEKMQ (reference sequence). The CDR3 extends over 14 amino acids. Trimming left V 5 bases short and J 3 bases short, with 14 bases between. The CDR3 DNA follows: TGTGCCAGCAGCCCTACGGGGCGGCACTACGAGCAGTACTTC. Encoded protein: CASSPTGRHYEQYF.

This clonotype came up a few times. This rearrangement joins TRBV6-6 to TRBJ2-7; 8 bases line up with TRBD1. The CDR3 runs 14 residues. The ends lost 6 bases at V and 2 bases at J; junction bases unmatched: 6. The V gene's germline CDR1 is MNHNY and CDR2 SVGAGI (reference sequence). The CDR3 DNA follows: TGTGCCAGCAGACCCGGACAGGGAACCTACGAGCAGTACTTC. Protein: CASRPGQGTYEQYF.

For this clonotype: This may stem from a read error, because a much larger clone lies one nucleotide away. The V call is TRBV6-5, the J call TRBJ2-5; tentatively, D is TRBD1 (6 bases). CDR1 MNHEY and CDR2 SVGAGI come from the germline V gene. CDR3 length: 14 amino acids. Between the trimmed V and J ends, which lost 7 bases and 1 base, there was a span of 13 bases. The chain's CDR3 is CASNGQGPQETQYF. The CDR3, as DNA: TGTGCCAGCAATGGTCAGGGGCCCCAAGAGACCCAGTACTTC.

Points on this clonotype: Germline is not matched at one junction end, which may reflect a read error. The chain employs TRBV5-1 and TRBJ1-2; D gene uncertain. Per the germline V gene, CDR1 is SGHRS and CDR2 is YFSETQ. The CDR3 has 16 amino acids. CDR3 bases: TGCGCCAGCAGCTTGCTGGTGGACGGACTTAACTATGACTACACCTTC. Protein sequence: CASSLLVDGLNYDYTF.

This chain joins TRBV6-1 and TRBJ2-1; D possibly corresponds to TRBD2 (5 bases). This CDR3 has 15 amino acids. Trimming shortened V by 8 bases and J by 8 bases, and 22 bases separated the two germline ends. CDR1 is MNHNS, CDR2 SASEGT, per germline. The CDR3 nucleotides read TGTGCCAGCGCTCCCTTAGGAGGTGGTTGGTATGAGCAGTTCTTC. Translation: CASAPLGGGWYEQFF.

On this clonotype itself: The germline gene is not matched at one end of the junction; a read error may be the cause. The rearrangement joins TRBV6-2 or TRBV6-3 to TRBJ1-5; a weak D match, TRBD1 (6 bases). The CDR3 is made up of 14 amino acids. Germline values: CDR1 MNHEY, CDR2 SVGEGT. This CDR3 reads CASSAMGGPRPRHF. The CDR3 coding sequence is TGTGCCAGCAGTGCGATGGGGGGCCCTAGGCCCCGGCATTTT.

This clonotype came up a few times. With a much larger clone just one base away, this may be a read error. The V call is TRBV11-2, the J call TRBJ2-1, with 14 bases identical to TRBD2. CDR1 is SGHAT and CDR2 is FQNNGV in the germline V gene. This CDR3 contains 18 residues. V shed 5 bases and J 7 bases; nucleotides not matched to a gene: 13. The DNA for the CDR3 is TGTGCCAGCAGCCCATCGGGACTAGCGGGAGCTTGGGGTAATGAGCAGTTCTTC. Translated: CASSPSGLAGAWGNEQFF.

The chain recombines TRBV11-2 with TRBJ2-1, with TRBD1 as a possible D gene (5 bases). V was trimmed by 8 bases and J by 6 bases, leaving 41 bases between them. In germline, CDR1 is SGHAT, CDR2 FQNNGV. The CDR3 has 22 amino acids. CDR3 protein: CASVLARTWTSITWSSSNEQFF. CDR3 sequence (DNA): TGTGCCAGCGTCCTCGCCCGAACCTGGACATCGATCACATGGAGCTCCAGCAATGAGCAGTTCTTC.

This clonotype showed up many times. This chain uses TRBV11-3 with TRBJ2-7; 8 bases agree with TRBD1. The CDR3 runs to 15 residues. Germline lookup yields CDR1 SGHNT and CDR2 YENEEA. V lost 1 base and J lost 2; bases outside the gene matches: 4. CDR3 bases: TGTGCCAGCAGCTTAGGCAGGGGGCTTACCTACGAGCAGTACTTC. Translating gives CASSLGRGLTYEQYF. The variable domain in full, with the rest retrieved from reference TRBV11-3 and TRBJ2-7, is EAGVVQSPRYKIIEKKQPVAFWCNPISGHNTLYWYLQNLGQGPELLIRYENEEAVDDSQLPKDRFSAERLKGVDSTLKIQPAELGDSAVYLCASSLGRGLTYEQYFGPGTRLTVT.

This clonotype has at least ten counts. This chain links TRBV28 with TRBJ1-5, with 7 bases aligning to TRBD1. V was clipped by 5 bases and J by 5 bases; unmatched bases: 6. This CDR3 is built from 14 residues. CDR1 and CDR2 (germline): MDHEN, SYDVKM. CDR3 sequence: CASSRSTGYQPQHF. CDR3 nucleotide sequence: TGTGCCAGCAGTCGATCGACAGGGTATCAGCCCCAGCATTTT.

The rearrangement uses TRBV6-6 and TRBJ1-1; tentatively, D is TRBD1 (5 bases). Germline values: CDR1 MNHNY, CDR2 SVGAGI (reference sequence). This CDR3 has 15 residues. V gave up 5 bases and J gave up 9 bases, with 22 bases separating them. The CDR3: CASSQGPFSASKAFF. The CDR3 DNA reads TGTGCCAGCAGTCAGGGACCTTTTAGCGCCTCTAAAGCTTTCTTT.

This clonotype was recorded once. An end of the junction does not agree with germline; a read error may underlie this. Here the CDR3 reads CASSARSWVNTGELLF. The CDR3 bases are TGTGCCAGCAGCGCCCGATCCTGGGTGAACACCGGGGAGCTGCTTTTT. This chain links TRBV11-2 with TRBJ2-2; the D gene is possibly TRBD2 (5 bases). This CDR3 spans 16 amino acids. CDR1 and CDR2 from the germline V gene are SGHAT and FQNNGV.

Concerning this clonotype: The junction departs from the called germline gene at one end, perhaps through a read error. This chain links TRBV11-2 with TRBJ2-5; 11 bases are a match to TRBD1. Per the germline V gene, CDR1 is SGHAT and CDR2 is FQNNGV. This CDR3 region has 15 residues. CDR3 region: CAGSMGQGGSETQYF. Here the CDR3 DNA reads TGTGCCGGCAGTATGGGACAGGGGGGTTCTGAGACCCAATACTTC.

This clonotype was picked up one time. One end of the junction is discordant with germline, which a read error may explain. The chain recombines TRBV12-3 or TRBV12-4 with TRBJ2-1; TRBD1 or TRBD2 may be the D gene (5 bases each). The CDR3 spans 14 residues. In nucleotides, the CDR3 is TGTGTCAGCAGATGGGGCTTAGCGAGCAATGAGCAGTTCTTC. Residues: CVSRWGLASNEQFF.

J is TRBJ2-2 and V is TRBV11-2; D uncertain. The CDR3 spans 12 residues. CDR1 is SGHAT, CDR2 FQNNGV, per germline. The CDR3 here is CAISPAPGELFF. CDR3 nucleotides: TGTGCAATCAGTCCCGCCCCCGGGGAGCTGTTTTTT. Using reference TRBV11-2 and TRBJ2-2 for the parts outside the CDR3, the full variable domain is EAGVAQSPRYKIIEKRQSVAFWCNPISGHATLYWYQQILGQGPKLLIQFQNNGVVDDSQLPKDRFSAERLKGVDSTLKIQPAKLEDSAVYLCAISPAPGELFFGEGSRLTVL.

Regarding this clonotype: One base away lies a much larger clone, so this may be a sequencing read error. The gene calls are TRBV11-2 and TRBJ2-5, with 10 bases that match TRBD2. The germline gives CDR1 SGHAT, CDR2 FQNNGV. This CDR3 contains 16 residues. The CDR3 DNA reads as TGTGCCAGCAGCATAAATCTAGCGGGAGTCCAAGAGGCCCAGTACTTC. It specifies CASSINLAGVQEAQYF.

This clonotype was counted once. A read error may be the cause here, since a much bigger clone is one base away. The V gene is TRBV29-1, the J gene TRBJ2-1; weak D call: TRBD2 (6 bases). Germline-derived CDR1 and CDR2 are SQVTM and ANQGSEA. The CDR3 length is 14 residues. V was clipped by 5 bases and J by 7 bases, with 18 bases between them. CDR3 nucleotide sequence: TGCAGCGTTTACTGGAGGGCCTCTTTGAATGAGCAGTTCTTC. Protein product: CSVYWRASLNEQFF.

This clonotype showed up just once. The CDR3 end shows no conserved phenylalanine or tryptophan, and so a read error is likely. The limits of the CDR3 on the DNA are not certain, so only TCRdb's listed CDR3 is given. V gene TRBV6-5 combines with J gene TRBJ1-1; the table's TRBD1 call for D was not verified on the DNA. The CDR3 sequence runs 15 residues, both termini included. CDR1 is MNHEY and CDR2 is SVGAGI in the germline V gene. CDR3 in amino acids: CASSYEGALVTEVFS.

The chain is built from TRBV7-8 and TRBJ1-3; D is possibly TRBD1 (6 bases). CDR1 is SGHVS, CDR2 FQNEAQ, per germline. The V gene lost 6 bases and the J gene lost 4 bases, with 13 bases spanning the gap. This CDR3 is 14 amino acids long. CDR3 sequence (DNA): TGTGCCAGCAGAAGGGACATGGCGGGAAACACCATATATTTT. This codes for CASRRDMAGNTIYF.

This clonotype was recorded a few times. The CDR3 reads CASSRFGVTDTQYF. For the CDR3, the DNA is TGTGCCAGCAGCCGCTTTGGGGTCACAGATACGCAGTATTTT. The chain uses TRBV13 and TRBJ2-3; D unresolved. Trimming shortened V by 5 bases and J by 2 bases, and 11 bases separated the two germline ends. There are 14 residues in the CDR3. The germline gives CDR1 PRHDT, CDR2 FYEKMQ (reference sequence). The whole variable domain, remainder taken from reference TRBV13 and TRBJ2-3, is AAGVIQSPRHLIKEKRETATLKCYPIPRHDTVYWYQQGPGQDPQFLISFYEKMQSDKGSIPDRFSAQQFSDYHSELNMSSLELGDSALYFCASSRFGVTDTQYFGPGTRLTVL.

Turning to this clonotype: One junction end does not reproduce the germline sequence, and a read error may be involved. CDR3 protein: CSSSLGAWDTEAFF. The CDR3, as DNA: TGTTCCAGCAGCTTAGGGGCCTGGGACACTGAAGCTTTCTTT. This sequence joins TRBV11-2 and TRBJ1-1; maybe TRBD1 (5 bases). This CDR3 is built from 14 residues. The germline CDR1 and CDR2 sequences are SGHAT and FQNNGV.

This clonotype appeared many times. The DNA for the CDR3 is TGTGCCAGCAGTATCGGACAGGGATTCCGTCAGCCCCAGCATTTT. It yields the protein CASSIGQGFRQPQHF. The chain is built from TRBV6-5 and TRBJ1-5; TRBD1 aligns across 8 bases. There are 15 residues in the CDR3. Losses at the gene ends were 5 bases for V and 6 bases for J; bases not matched to a gene: 9. Germline values: CDR1 MNHEY, CDR2 SVGAGI.

In this sample, this clonotype turned up a few times. The rearrangement joins TRBV13 to TRBJ2-5; 7 positions agree with TRBD2. Trimming took 3 bases from V and 3 from J; bases not matched to a gene: 10. CDR1 and CDR2 from the germline V gene are PRHDT and FYEKMQ (reference sequence). The CDR3 contains 16 residues. Written as DNA, the CDR3 is TGTGCCAGCAGCTTGCCGGGGGGTCTAGAGAAAGAGACCCAGTACTTC. Amino acid sequence: CASSLPGGLEKETQYF.

In regard to this clonotype: A much larger clone is a single base away; this may be a read error. V is TRBV29-1 and J is TRBJ2-5; no clear D. The CDR3 is made up of 14 amino acids. Trimming pared 4 bases from V and 3 bases from J, leaving 15 bases between. Germline V gene data show CDR1 as SQVTM and CDR2 as ANQGSEA. The DNA of the CDR3 is TGCAGCGTTGTGGATATTACATCGAAAGAGACCCAGTACTTC. This encodes CSVVDITSKETQYF.

This clonotype has a single count. This clone may be a read error of a much larger clone one base away. The V and J genes are TRBV6-2 or TRBV6-3 and TRBJ2-1; 10 bases are a match to TRBD2. Per the germline V gene, CDR1 is MNHEY and CDR2 is SVGEGT. The junction had 7 bases not matched to a gene; V was cut back by 7 bases and J by 4 bases. This CDR3 has 15 residues. The CDR3 protein is CASTSSGSLYNEQFF. CDR3 sequence (DNA): TGTGCCAGCACCTCTAGCGGGAGTTTGTACAATGAGCAGTTCTTC.

This clonotype appeared many times. The rearrangement uses TRBV11-3 and TRBJ2-1; the D is unclear. The germline CDR1 and CDR2 sequences are SGHNT and YENEEA. This CDR3 has 15 amino acids. V shed 0 bases and J shed 5 bases, with 11 bases lying between them. CDR3 protein: CASSLDRQADNEQFF. CDR3 coding DNA: TGTGCCAGCAGCTTAGATCGCCAGGCTGACAATGAGCAGTTCTTC. The whole variable domain, filled in from reference TRBV11-3 and TRBJ2-1, reads EAGVVQSPRYKIIEKKQPVAFWCNPISGHNTLYWYLQNLGQGPELLIRYENEEAVDDSQLPKDRFSAERLKGVDSTLKIQPAELGDSAVYLCASSLDRQADNEQFFGPGTRLTVL.

This clonotype was recorded at least ten times. V gene TRBV29-1 combines with J gene TRBJ2-5; 8 bases agree with TRBD2. The CDR3 has 14 amino acids. V trimming: 7 bases; J trimming: 1 base; junction bases outside the gene matches: 8. Germline V lookup: CDR1 SQVTM, CDR2 ANQGSEA. The CDR3 loop is CSGLPAGGQETQYF. DNA for the CDR3: TGCAGCGGGCTTCCGGCGGGAGGCCAAGAGACCCAGTACTTC.

The gene calls are TRBV6-1 and TRBJ2-4, with D perhaps matching TRBD2 (5 bases). The V and J ends lost 6 bases and 8 bases respectively, with 17 bases between them. Germline loops: CDR1 MNHNS, CDR2 SASEGT. The length of the CDR3 is 14 residues. In DNA form, the CDR3 reads TGTGCCAGCAGACCAGGTAGAGGGAGTGACATTCAGTACTTC. Its protein is CASRPGRGSDIQYF.

The chain recombines TRBV7-8 with TRBJ1-5, with D maybe TRBD1 (5 bases). Germline CDR1 reads SGHVS; CDR2 reads FQNEAQ. The CDR3 has 17 residues. V was shortened by 1 base and J by 0 bases, with 13 bases between the two germline ends. The chain's CDR3 is CASSLGRQRNSNQPQHF. DNA of the CDR3: TGTGCCAGCAGCTTAGGGAGACAGAGAAATAGCAATCAGCCCCAGCATTTT.

The chain recombines TRBV11-1 with TRBJ2-1; unclear D gene. The CDR3 length is 13 residues. Between the trimmed V and J ends, which lost 5 bases and 5 bases, there was a span of 10 bases. Germline V gene data show CDR1 as SGHAT and CDR2 as FQDESV (reference sequence). The CDR3 spells CASSVGLNNEQFF. The CDR3 DNA is TGTGCCAGCAGCGTTGGCCTGAACAATGAGCAGTTCTTC.